The subject of this entry is one T cell receptor beta chain. This specimen comes from a study of blood T cell repertoires in COVID-19. Study-level background: In each case, the material was cDNA or gDNA derived from T cells, B-cell-depleted T cells, or PBMCs.

Germline V gene data show CDR1 as ENHRY and CDR2 as SYGVKD. Germline trimming cut 4 bases from V and 4 bases from J; bases unmatched to any gene: 7. This CDR3 has 15 residues. Per the original methods: Amplification from reference gene primers served as the basis for estimated nucleated cell counts. Data came from immunoSEQ multiplex PCR; TCRdb stores just in-frame clones and leaves some out. V, J and clone size are taken as reported in that table, and D and trimming were inferred from the DNA itself. In the table there are around 330,000 clones, approximately 90% of which are singletons. Sequencing was done on a sample of peripheral blood. The V call is TRBV10-3, the J call TRBJ1-5, with 7 bases lining up with TRBD1. The sequence derives from a woman in her fifties or sixties with active or convalescent COVID-19. The CDR3 loop is CAISAGGQGNQPQHF. CDR3 in DNA: TGTGCCATCAGTGCAGGGGGACAAGGGAATCAGCCCCAGCATTTT.